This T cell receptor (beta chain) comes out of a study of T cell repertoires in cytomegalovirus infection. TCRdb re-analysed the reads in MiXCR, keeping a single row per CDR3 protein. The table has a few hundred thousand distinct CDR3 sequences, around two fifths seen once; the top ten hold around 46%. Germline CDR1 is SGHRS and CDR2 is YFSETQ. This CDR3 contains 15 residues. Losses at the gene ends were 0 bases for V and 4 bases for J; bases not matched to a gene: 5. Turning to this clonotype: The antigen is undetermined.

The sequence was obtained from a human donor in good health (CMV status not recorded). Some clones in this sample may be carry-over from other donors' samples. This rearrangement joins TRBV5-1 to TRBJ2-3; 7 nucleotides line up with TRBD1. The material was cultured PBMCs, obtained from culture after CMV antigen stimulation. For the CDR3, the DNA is TGCGCCAGCAGCTTGGTGGGACAGTCGGCAGATACGCAGTATTTT. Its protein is CASSLVGQSADTQYF.